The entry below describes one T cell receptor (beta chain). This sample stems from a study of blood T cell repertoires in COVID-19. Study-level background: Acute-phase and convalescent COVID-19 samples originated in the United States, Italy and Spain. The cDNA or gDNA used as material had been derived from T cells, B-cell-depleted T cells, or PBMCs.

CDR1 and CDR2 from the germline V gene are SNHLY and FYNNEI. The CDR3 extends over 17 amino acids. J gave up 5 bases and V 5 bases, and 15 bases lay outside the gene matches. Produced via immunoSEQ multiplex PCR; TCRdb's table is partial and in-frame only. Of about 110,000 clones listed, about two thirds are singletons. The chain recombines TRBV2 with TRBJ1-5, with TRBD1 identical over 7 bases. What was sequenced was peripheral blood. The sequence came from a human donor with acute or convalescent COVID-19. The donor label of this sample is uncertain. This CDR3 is CASSSPILGTAHQPQHF. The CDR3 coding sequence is TGTGCCAGCAGTTCTCCTATCTTAGGGACAGCGCATCAGCCCCAGCATTTT. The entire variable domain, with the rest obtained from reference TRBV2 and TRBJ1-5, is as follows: EPEVTQTPSHQVTQMGQEVILRCVPISNHLYFYWYRQILGQKVEFLVSFYNNEISEKSEIFDDQFSVERPDGSNFTLKIRSTKLEDSAMYFCASSSPILGTAHQPQHFGDGTRLSIL.